This T cell receptor (beta chain) was observed in a study of CD8 T cells in Susac syndrome. The table lists this clonotype with a few counts. V was pared by 6 bases and J by 2 bases, with 8 bases between. The CDR3 runs to 12 residues. The RNA, roughly 0.5 to 1 ug, was put through reverse transcription using random hexamers. MiXCR was run by TCRdb on the immunoSEQ multiplex PCR reads, yielding one entry per CDR3 protein. The data contain about 66,000 distinct CDR3 sequences, approximately 94% of them singletons. This receptor was taken from a human donor with multiple sclerosis. Sequenced: CD8+ T cells from PBMCs. J is TRBJ2-7 and V is TRBV12-3 or TRBV12-4; D possibly corresponds to TRBD1 (6 bases). CDR3 DNA sequence: TGTGCCAGCAGCGGACAGCCCTACGAGCAGTACTTC. Its protein is CASSGQPYEQYF.